This is a list of T cell receptor beta chains from one sample in a study of T cells in localized non-small cell lung cancer. Profiled with immunoSEQ multiplex PCR; TCRdb holds only in-frame clones, not every one. The repertoire has about 78,000 clones, around four fifths of them found once; the top ten carry approximately 2.5%. The specimen was peripheral blood, collected before any cancer treatment. The receptors derive from a man aged 35-69 years with stage I lung adenocarcinoma. The CDR3 runs from the conserved cysteine through the conserved F or W. Fields, in order: D gene, J gene, V gene, clone size, CDR3 DNA, CDR3 protein. D genes are given only for firm matches. Clone size appears in some rows only: once, few, many, or a class for an expanded clone.

d_gene: .
j_gene: TRBJ2-7
v_gene: TRBV5-1
abundance: .
CDR3nt: TGCGCCAGCAGCTTGGGAGACCTGAGCTCCTACGAGCAGTACTTC
CDR3aa: CASSLGDLSSYEQYF

d_gene: TRBD2
j_gene: TRBJ2-1
v_gene: TRBV11-2
abundance: .
CDR3nt: TGTGCCAGCAGCTTTAAGCGGGAGCTTGCCTACAATGAGCAGTTCTTC
CDR3aa: CASSFKRELAYNEQFF

d_gene: .
j_gene: TRBJ2-5
v_gene: TRBV6-1
abundance: few
CDR3nt: TGTGCCAGCAAAGGGGTAGGGACGGACATAGGGACCCAGTACTTC
CDR3aa: CASKGVGTDIGTQYF

d_gene: .
j_gene: TRBJ2-6
v_gene: TRBV18
abundance: once
CDR3nt: TGTGCCAGCTCAAGCTTGACTGGGTCCCGGAGCTCTGGGGCCAACGTCCTGACTTTC
CDR3aa: CASSSLTGSRSSGANVLTF

d_gene: .
j_gene: TRBJ2-5
v_gene: TRBV9
abundance: .
CDR3nt: TGTGCCAGCAGCCCCGATGGCGATCTACAAGAGACCCAGTACTTC
CDR3aa: CASSPDGDLQETQYF

d_gene: TRBD2
j_gene: TRBJ2-5
v_gene: TRBV19
abundance: .
CDR3nt: TGTGCCAGTAGTATCGTTGCAGCGGGAGCTGAGACCCAGTACTTC
CDR3aa: CASSIVAAGAETQYF

d_gene: .
j_gene: TRBJ1-1
v_gene: TRBV5-1
abundance: once
CDR3nt: TGCGCCAGCAGCTTGGTCCAGGGGCCAGGCACTGAAGCTTTCTTT
CDR3aa: CASSLVQGPGTEAFF

d_gene: TRBD1
j_gene: TRBJ2-7
v_gene: TRBV5-1
abundance: .
CDR3nt: TGCGCCAGCAGCCAACAGGGGATACAACGGGACGAGCAGTACTTC
CDR3aa: CASSQQGIQRDEQYF

d_gene: .
j_gene: TRBJ2-7
v_gene: TRBV29-1
abundance: .
CDR3nt: TGCAGCGTTCTCAGCGACGAGCAGTACTTC
CDR3aa: CSVLSDEQYF

d_gene: .
j_gene: TRBJ2-1
v_gene: TRBV9
abundance: .
CDR3nt: TGTGCCAGCAGCGTAGGGGGGTCACTCTACAATGAGCAGTTCTTC
CDR3aa: CASSVGGSLYNEQFF

d_gene: .
j_gene: TRBJ1-3
v_gene: TRBV7-2
abundance: .
CDR3nt: TGTGCCAGCAGCCAGGGGACCCTCTCTGGAAACACCATATATTTT
CDR3aa: CASSQGTLSGNTIYF

d_gene: .
j_gene: TRBJ2-5
v_gene: TRBV5-1
abundance: .
CDR3nt: TGCGCCAGCAGCAATATGGGACGCCAAGAGACCCAGTACTTC
CDR3aa: CASSNMGRQETQYF

d_gene: .
j_gene: TRBJ2-2
v_gene: TRBV27
abundance: .
CDR3nt: TGTGCCAGCAGTTTTAGGAACGCCCCCGGCGCGAACACCGGGGAGCTGTTTTTT
CDR3aa: CASSFRNAPGANTGELFF

d_gene: .
j_gene: TRBJ1-4
v_gene: TRBV5-4
abundance: .
CDR3nt: TGTGCCAGCAGCCAAGGGCCTATGGCTGATGAAAAACTGTTTTTT
CDR3aa: CASSQGPMADEKLFF

d_gene: TRBD1
j_gene: TRBJ1-5
v_gene: TRBV7-9
abundance: .
CDR3nt: TGTGCCAGCAGCTTAGTGGGCCGGGACAGCTTCAATCAGCCCCAGCATTTT
CDR3aa: CASSLVGRDSFNQPQHF

d_gene: TRBD1
j_gene: TRBJ1-2
v_gene: TRBV5-6
abundance: .
CDR3nt: TGTGCCAGCAGCACGACAGGGCGCTATGGCTACACCTTC
CDR3aa: CASSTTGRYGYTF

d_gene: TRBD1
j_gene: TRBJ2-2
v_gene: TRBV5-1
abundance: .
CDR3nt: TGCGCCAGCAGCTCCGGGACAGGGGGGGTCACCGGGGAGCTGTTTTTT
CDR3aa: CASSSGTGGVTGELFF

d_gene: .
j_gene: TRBJ1-5
v_gene: TRBV2
abundance: few
CDR3nt: TGTGCCAGCAGTCTTATAGCCGCAGTCACAAATCAGCCCCAGCATTTT
CDR3aa: CASSLIAAVTNQPQHF

d_gene: TRBD1
j_gene: TRBJ1-5
v_gene: TRBV19
abundance: .
CDR3nt: TGTGCCAGTAGTATTGACAGGGCCCCCCAGCATTTT
CDR3aa: CASSIDRAPQHF

d_gene: .
j_gene: TRBJ2-2
v_gene: TRBV5-1
abundance: .
CDR3nt: TGCGCCAGCAGCTTGATACAAAACACCGGGGAGCTGTTTTTT
CDR3aa: CASSLIQNTGELFF

d_gene: .
j_gene: TRBJ1-5
v_gene: TRBV6-5
abundance: .
CDR3nt: TGTGCCAGCAGAAGCCCCGGGCCCAATCAGCCCCAGCATTTT
CDR3aa: CASRSPGPNQPQHF

d_gene: .
j_gene: TRBJ1-5
v_gene: TRBV28
abundance: few
CDR3nt: TGTGCCAGCAGTTTAGCTCAGACTATCAATCAGCCCCAGCATTTT
CDR3aa: CASSLAQTINQPQHF

d_gene: TRBD1
j_gene: TRBJ1-5
v_gene: TRBV7-2
abundance: .
CDR3nt: TGTGCCAGCAGCCCTTCCAGACAGGGAAGGCAGCCCCAGCATTTT
CDR3aa: CASSPSRQGRQPQHF

d_gene: .
j_gene: TRBJ1-4
v_gene: TRBV5-1
abundance: .
CDR3nt: TGCGCCAGCAGCTTTTCAGGGGCCACTAATGAAAAACTGTTTTTT
CDR3aa: CASSFSGATNEKLFF

d_gene: .
j_gene: TRBJ2-2
v_gene: TRBV19
abundance: few
CDR3nt: TGTGCCAGTAGCGATTACACCGGGGAGCTGTTTTTT
CDR3aa: CASSDYTGELFF

d_gene: .
j_gene: TRBJ2-7
v_gene: TRBV30
abundance: .
CDR3nt: TGTGCCTGGACCCACGGAGGAGCCTACGAGCAGTACTTC
CDR3aa: CAWTHGGAYEQYF

d_gene: TRBD1
j_gene: TRBJ2-7
v_gene: TRBV4-2
abundance: few
CDR3nt: TGTGCCAGCAGCCAAGCAGGGGACAGGGTACGCGAGCAGTACTTC
CDR3aa: CASSQAGDRVREQYF

d_gene: .
j_gene: TRBJ1-2
v_gene: TRBV7-2
abundance: .
CDR3nt: TGTGCCTCCACGTCCGGGGGAAGCTATGGCTACACCTTC
CDR3aa: CASTSGGSYGYTF

d_gene: TRBD1
j_gene: TRBJ2-7
v_gene: TRBV28
abundance: .
CDR3nt: TGTGCCAGCAGCTCGGGACAGGGGGCGCGGTACGAGCAGTACTTC
CDR3aa: CASSSGQGARYEQYF

d_gene: .
j_gene: TRBJ2-2
v_gene: TRBV5-4
abundance: .
CDR3nt: TGTGCCAGCAGCTTGTTTTTGGGTGGCGGGGAGCTGTTTTTT
CDR3aa: CASSLFLGGGELFF

d_gene: .
j_gene: TRBJ1-2
v_gene: TRBV28
abundance: .
CDR3nt: TGTGCCAGCAGTCCAGGAGTTTCTGGCTACACCTTC
CDR3aa: CASSPGVSGYTF

d_gene: .
j_gene: TRBJ1-1
v_gene: TRBV28
abundance: .
CDR3nt: TGTGCCAGCAGTTGGGCCGGGGGCACTGAAGCTTTCTTT
CDR3aa: CASSWAGGTEAFF

d_gene: .
j_gene: TRBJ2-7
v_gene: TRBV11-2
abundance: .
CDR3nt: TGTGCCAGCAGCTTAGATCCTCCCTACGAGCAGTACTTC
CDR3aa: CASSLDPPYEQYF

d_gene: TRBD1
j_gene: TRBJ1-2
v_gene: TRBV2
abundance: .
CDR3nt: TGTGCCAGCAGGGTCGAGACAGGGGGCTATGGCTACACCTTC
CDR3aa: CASRVETGGYGYTF

d_gene: TRBD2
j_gene: TRBJ2-3
v_gene: TRBV2
abundance: .
CDR3nt: TGTGCCAGCAGTGAGTTAGCGGGGAGCACAGATACGCAGTATTTT
CDR3aa: CASSELAGSTDTQYF

d_gene: .
j_gene: TRBJ2-1
v_gene: TRBV27
abundance: .
CDR3nt: TGTGCCAGCAGTTTTAGGGGCCCGGGGTCCTACAATGAGCAGTTCTTC
CDR3aa: CASSFRGPGSYNEQFF

d_gene: .
j_gene: TRBJ2-1
v_gene: TRBV12-5
abundance: few
CDR3nt: TGTGCTAGTGGTCTAGGGACTGCAGACAATGAGCAGTTCTTC
CDR3aa: CASGLGTADNEQFF

d_gene: .
j_gene: TRBJ2-5
v_gene: TRBV5-1
abundance: .
CDR3nt: TGCGCCAGCAGCCGGTCAGGGTCGGAAGAGACCCAGTACTTC
CDR3aa: CASSRSGSEETQYF

d_gene: TRBD2
j_gene: TRBJ2-3
v_gene: TRBV29-1
abundance: .
CDR3nt: TGCAGCACCCCGGGACTAGCGGGATCTAGCACAGATACGCAGTATTTT
CDR3aa: CSTPGLAGSSTDTQYF

d_gene: .
j_gene: TRBJ1-3
v_gene: TRBV14
abundance: .
CDR3nt: TGTGCCAGCGGCTCTGGAAACACCATATATTTT
CDR3aa: CASGSGNTIYF

d_gene: TRBD1
j_gene: TRBJ1-1
v_gene: TRBV30
abundance: .
CDR3nt: TGTGCCTGTGGACAGGGCTCAGGTGAAGCTTTCTTT
CDR3aa: CACGQGSGEAFF

d_gene: TRBD1
j_gene: TRBJ2-6
v_gene: TRBV7-9
abundance: once
CDR3nt: TGTGCCAGCAGCTTAACAGGGGTCGGGGCCAACGTCCTGACTTTC
CDR3aa: CASSLTGVGANVLTF

d_gene: .
j_gene: TRBJ2-6
v_gene: TRBV5-3
abundance: .
CDR3nt: TGTGCCAGAAGCCCCCTCCGGGGTACTGGGGCCAACGTCCTGACTTTC
CDR3aa: CARSPLRGTGANVLTF

d_gene: .
j_gene: TRBJ1-5
v_gene: TRBV7-2
abundance: .
CDR3nt: TGTGCCAGCAGCTTAGTCGGGGGTTCTAGCAATCAGCCCCAGCATTTT
CDR3aa: CASSLVGGSSNQPQHF

d_gene: .
j_gene: TRBJ1-6
v_gene: TRBV7-2
abundance: .
CDR3nt: TGTGCCAGCAGCCGGACGGGCACATATAATTCACCCCTCCACTTT
CDR3aa: CASSRTGTYNSPLHF

d_gene: TRBD1
j_gene: TRBJ2-7
v_gene: TRBV4-1
abundance: .
CDR3nt: TGCGCCAGCAGCCAATTGAAAACAGGGGTCTCGGAGCAGTACTTC
CDR3aa: CASSQLKTGVSEQYF

d_gene: TRBD1
j_gene: TRBJ2-4
v_gene: TRBV6-1
abundance: .
CDR3nt: TGTGCCAGCAATTGGCAGGGGGATGGCATTCAGTACTTC
CDR3aa: CASNWQGDGIQYF

d_gene: .
j_gene: TRBJ2-3
v_gene: TRBV30
abundance: .
CDR3nt: TGTGCCTGGAGCCCCAACGTTGATACGCAGTATTTT
CDR3aa: CAWSPNVDTQYF

d_gene: TRBD2
j_gene: TRBJ2-4
v_gene: TRBV28
abundance: .
CDR3nt: TGTGCCAGCGGGGGGGGAGCCAAAAACATTCAGTACTTC
CDR3aa: CASGGGAKNIQYF

d_gene: .
j_gene: TRBJ2-6
v_gene: TRBV4-1
abundance: .
CDR3nt: TGCGCCAGCAGCCAAGTCCCCTTGGGGGTCGGGGCCAACGTCCTGACTTTC
CDR3aa: CASSQVPLGVGANVLTF

d_gene: TRBD1
j_gene: TRBJ2-7
v_gene: TRBV18
abundance: .
CDR3nt: TGTGCCAGCTCACCAGAAGGACAGGGGGCACGGGAGCAGTACTTC
CDR3aa: CASSPEGQGAREQYF

d_gene: TRBD2
j_gene: TRBJ2-1
v_gene: TRBV27
abundance: .
CDR3nt: TGTGCCAGCAGTTTATTAGCGGGGGCCAATGAGCAGTTCTTC
CDR3aa: CASSLLAGANEQFF

d_gene: .
j_gene: TRBJ2-7
v_gene: TRBV30
abundance: .
CDR3nt: TGTGCCTGGAGTGACAAGGGTGCCTACGAGCAGTACTTC
CDR3aa: CAWSDKGAYEQYF

d_gene: TRBD1
j_gene: TRBJ1-1
v_gene: TRBV5-4
abundance: .
CDR3nt: TGTGCCAGCAGGTTACAGGGGTTAAGTACTGAAGCTTTCTTT
CDR3aa: CASRLQGLSTEAFF

d_gene: TRBD1
j_gene: TRBJ2-7
v_gene: TRBV2
abundance: .
CDR3nt: TGTGCCAGCAGTGAAGGGGAACAGGGGTCCTACGAGCAGTACTTC
CDR3aa: CASSEGEQGSYEQYF

d_gene: .
j_gene: TRBJ1-6
v_gene: TRBV6-5
abundance: once
CDR3nt: TGTGCCAGCACCACGGGGGTTTCACCCCTCCACTTT
CDR3aa: CASTTGVSPLHF

d_gene: TRBD2
j_gene: TRBJ2-1
v_gene: TRBV6-5
abundance: .
CDR3nt: TGTGCCTCCACGAAGGCCGGGACTAGCGGGGGACAGTTCTTC
CDR3aa: CASTKAGTSGGQFF